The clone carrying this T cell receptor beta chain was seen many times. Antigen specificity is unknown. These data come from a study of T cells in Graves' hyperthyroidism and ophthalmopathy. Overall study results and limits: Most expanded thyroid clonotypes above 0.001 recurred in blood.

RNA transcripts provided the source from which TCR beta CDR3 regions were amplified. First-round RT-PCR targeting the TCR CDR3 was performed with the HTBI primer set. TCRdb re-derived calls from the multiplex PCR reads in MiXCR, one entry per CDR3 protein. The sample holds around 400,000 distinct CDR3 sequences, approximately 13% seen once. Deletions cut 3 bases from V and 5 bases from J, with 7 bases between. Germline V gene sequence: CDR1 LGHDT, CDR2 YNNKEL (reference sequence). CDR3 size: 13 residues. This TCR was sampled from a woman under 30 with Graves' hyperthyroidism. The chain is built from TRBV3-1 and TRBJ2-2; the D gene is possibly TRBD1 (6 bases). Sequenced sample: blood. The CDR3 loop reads CASSQGATGELFF. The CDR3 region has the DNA TGTGCCAGCAGCCAGGGGGCGACCGGGGAGCTGTTTTTT.